The 23 T cell receptor beta chains below all came from one sample that was sequenced in a study of blood T cell repertoires in COVID-19. Generated by immunoSEQ multiplex PCR, the TCRdb table keeps only in-frame clones and is missing some. The sample holds over 100,000 clones, approximately 87% seen once. The sample taken for sequencing was peripheral blood. All receptors derive from a woman between 55 and 75 years old with acute or convalescent COVID-19.

The chain is built from TRBV10-1 and TRBJ2-3; 7 bases agree with TRBD2. CDR1 is WNHNN and CDR2 is SYGVQD in the germline V gene (reference sequence). The CDR3 runs to 13 residues. The junction had 6 bases not matched to a gene; V was cut back by 4 bases and J by 8 bases. CDR3 nucleotide sequence: TGCGCCAGCAGTGGGGCGGGAGTCGGTACGCAGTATTTT. Encoded protein: CASSGAGVGTQYF.

The chain combines TRBV19 with TRBJ1-6; D remains unclear. The germline V gene encodes CDR1 LNHDA and CDR2 SQIVND (reference sequence). The CDR3 loop spans 16 amino acids. The V and J ends lost 0 bases and 9 bases respectively, with 15 bases between them. CDR3 sequence: CASSIDGKTAGSPLHF. DNA for the CDR3: TGTGCCAGTAGTATAGATGGGAAAACCGCGGGTTCACCCCTCCACTTT.

The chain carries TRBV15 and TRBJ2-1; D perhaps matches TRBD2 (6 bases). This CDR3 contains 13 residues. Germline V CDR1 and CDR2: LNHNV, YYDKDF (reference sequence). V lost 8 bases and J lost 5, with 13 bases in between. The CDR3, as DNA: TGTGCCACCGGGGCGGGATTGAACAATGAGCAGTTCTTC. Protein: CATGAGLNNEQFF. Supplemented by reference TRBV15 and TRBJ2-1, the full variable domain reads DAMVIQNPRYQVTQFGKPVTLSCSQTLNHNVMYWYQQKSSQAPKLLFHYYDKDFNNEADTPDNFQSRRPNTSFCFLDIRSPGLGDTAMYLCATGAGLNNEQFFGPGTRLTVL.

This clone was counted between two and nine times. The rearrangement links TRBV19 to TRBJ1-2; D unresolved. Germline-derived CDR1 and CDR2 are LNHDA and SQIVND (reference sequence). CDR3 length: 14 residues. V was shortened by 6 bases and J by 4 bases, with 15 bases between the two germline ends. The CDR3 reads CASRKDGSPYGYTF. In DNA form, the CDR3 reads TGTGCCAGTAGAAAGGACGGGAGTCCCTATGGCTACACCTTC.

The chain employs TRBV28 and TRBJ1-5; 10 bases fit TRBD1. The V segment lost 4 bases and the J segment 2 bases; nucleotides outside the gene matches: 14. The CDR3 has 19 residues. Germline CDR1 MDHEN, CDR2 SYDVKM. The CDR3 DNA follows: TGTGCCAGCAGTTCGGGAGGACAGGGGGTTCGGAGGGGCAATCAGCCCCAGCATTTT. Its translation: CASSSGGQGVRRGNQPQHF. The full variable domain, in which reference TRBV28 and TRBJ1-5 provide the parts outside the CDR3, is DVKVTQSSRYLVKRTGEKVFLECVQDMDHENMFWYRQDPGLGLRLIYFSYDVKMKEKGDIPEGYSVSREKKERFSLILESASTNQTSMYLCASSSGGQGVRRGNQPQHFGDGTRLSIL.

This chain uses TRBV29-1 with TRBJ1-3; no clear D gene. The CDR3 loop spans 10 amino acids. Trimming stripped 5 bases from V and 7 bases from J, with 6 bases between. The germline V gene encodes CDR1 SQVTM and CDR2 ANQGSEA. The CDR3 loop is CSVLENTIYF. The CDR3 bases are TGCAGCGTTTTAGAGAACACCATATATTTT. Together with reference TRBV29-1 and TRBJ1-3, the CDR3 gives the full variable domain: SAVISQKPSRDICQRGTSLTIQCQVDSQVTMMFWYRQQPGQSLTLIATANQGSEATYESGFVIDKFPISRPNLTFSTLTVSNMSPEDSSIYLCSVLENTIYFGEGSWLTVV.

This clone was seen only once. The chain couples TRBV5-1 to TRBJ1-6; 7 bases align to TRBD1. CDR3 length: 16 amino acids. Germline V gives CDR1 SGHRS, CDR2 YFSETQ. Trimming removed 0 bases from V and 7 bases from J; junction bases left unmatched: 7. CDR3 protein: CASSLAPGGRNSPLHF. CDR3 coding DNA: TGCGCCAGCAGCTTGGCTCCAGGGGGTCGGAATTCACCCCTCCACTTT. The full variable domain, with the rest looked up from reference TRBV5-1 and TRBJ1-6, is KAGVTQTPRYLIKTRGQQVTLSCSPISGHRSVSWYQQTPGQGLQFLFEYFSETQRNKGNFPGRFSGRQFSNSRSEMNVSTLELGDSALYLCASSLAPGGRNSPLHFGNGTRLTVT.

The chain combines TRBV18 with TRBJ2-7; TRBD1 aligns across 7 bases. Per the germline V gene, CDR1 is KGHSH and CDR2 is LQKENI. CDR3 length equals 13 residues. V trimming: 6 bases; J trimming: 6 bases; junction bases outside the gene matches: 8. Here the CDR3 reads CASSQTGVSEQYF. Here the CDR3 DNA reads TGTGCCAGCTCCCAAACAGGGGTCAGCGAGCAGTACTTC.

In its sample, this clone was seen a few times. The rearrangement uses TRBV5-1 and TRBJ2-1, with 8 bases aligning to TRBD2. The length of the CDR3 is 16 residues. Germline-derived CDR1 and CDR2 are SGHRS and YFSETQ. Trimming removed 2 bases from V and 8 bases from J; junction bases left unmatched: 12. For the CDR3, the DNA is TGCGCCAGCAGCTTCGAACTAGCGGTCCCTGGGGATGAGCAGTTCTTC. This encodes CASSFELAVPGDEQFF. The full variable domain, rest sourced from reference TRBV5-1 and TRBJ2-1, is KAGVTQTPRYLIKTRGQQVTLSCSPISGHRSVSWYQQTPGQGLQFLFEYFSETQRNKGNFPGRFSGRQFSNSRSEMNVSTLELGDSALYLCASSFELAVPGDEQFFGPGTRLTVL.

This sequence joins TRBV19 and TRBJ2-3; D gene ambiguous. This CDR3 spans 13 amino acids. The V gene lost 0 bases and the J gene lost 2 bases, with 3 bases spanning the gap. The germline V gene has CDR1 LNHDA and CDR2 SQIVND (reference sequence). CDR3 sequence: CASSIDLTDTQYF. As DNA, the CDR3 is TGTGCCAGTAGTATAGATCTCACAGATACGCAGTATTTT.

V gene TRBV6-5 combines with J gene TRBJ2-3, with D possibly TRBD1 on 5 matching bases. The CDR3 totals 13 residues. Trimming stripped 8 bases from V and 2 bases from J, with 11 bases between. Germline V lookup: CDR1 MNHEY, CDR2 SVGAGI. CDR3 region: CASQRGSTDTQYF. The CDR3 nucleotides read TGTGCCAGCCAAAGGGGATCCACAGATACGCAGTATTTT.

This clone has a single count. This chain uses TRBV19 with TRBJ2-7, with D possibly TRBD1 on 5 matching bases. Germline assignment: CDR1 LNHDA and CDR2 SQIVND (reference sequence). The CDR3 sequence is 14 residues long. Trimming shortened V by 4 bases and J by 2 bases, and 12 bases separated the two germline ends. The CDR3 sequence: CASSTNGHPYEQYF. Written as DNA, the CDR3 is TGTGCCAGTAGTACTAACGGACACCCCTACGAGCAGTACTTC. The full variable domain, completed using reference TRBV19 and TRBJ2-7, is DGGITQSPKYLFRKEGQNVTLSCEQNLNHDAMYWYRQDPGQGLRLIYYSQIVNDFQKGDIAEGYSVSREKKESFPLTVTSAQKNPTAFYLCASSTNGHPYEQYFGPGTRLTVT.

This clone was detected once. The V and J genes are TRBV11-2 and TRBJ1-2, with TRBD1 matching over 9 bases. With V trimmed by 1 base and J by 8 bases, 2 bases remained unmatched. From germline, CDR1 is SGHAT and CDR2 FQNNGV. The CDR3 is 13 residues long. As DNA, the CDR3 is TGTGCCAGCAGCTTAGGGACAGGGGTCGGCTACACCTTC. This codes for CASSLGTGVGYTF.

The chain combines TRBV6-5 with TRBJ2-5, with 8 bases aligning to TRBD2. This CDR3 comprises 15 residues. V shed 5 bases, J shed 8 bases, and the junction held 13 bases outside the gene matches. Germline CDR1 is MNHEY and CDR2 is SVGAGI. CDR3 sequence: CASSPFSGAPATQYF. CDR3 nucleotides: TGTGCCAGCAGTCCCTTTAGCGGGGCTCCTGCTACCCAGTACTTC.

The chain links TRBV11-2 to TRBJ2-7, with 7 bases lining up with TRBD1. CDR1 and CDR2 from the germline V gene are SGHAT and FQNNGV. V lost 5 bases, J lost 2 bases, and 6 bases stayed unmatched. The CDR3 covers 14 residues. Here the CDR3 reads CASSATGVAYEQYF. CDR3 DNA sequence: TGTGCCAGCAGCGCCACAGGGGTGGCCTACGAGCAGTACTTC.

V is TRBV13 and J is TRBJ1-4; D is unresolved. Germline V gene lookup returns CDR1 PRHDT and CDR2 FYEKMQ (reference sequence). V lost 5 bases and J lost 16, with 20 bases in between. The CDR3 is made up of 13 amino acids. The CDR3 nucleotides read TGTGCCAGCAGCGCCGGGTACAAAGCAGAACCGTTTTTT. Amino acids: CASSAGYKAEPFF.

The chain couples TRBV6-5 to TRBJ2-7; D might be TRBD2 (5 bases). The ends were cut back, 7 bases at V and 2 bases at J, with 6 bases in the middle. Germline V gene sequence: CDR1 MNHEY, CDR2 SVGAGI. The CDR3 loop spans 11 amino acids. CDR3 in DNA: TGTGCCAGCACCGGGACCTACGAGCAGTACTTC. It yields the protein CASTGTYEQYF.

In nucleotides, the CDR3 is TGTGCCAGCGGAGCTAGGAATTCACCCCTCCACTTT. It translates to CASGARNSPLHF. The chain recombines TRBV28 with TRBJ1-6; D remains ambiguous. CDR3 length: 12 amino acids. Germline V CDR1 and CDR2: MDHEN, SYDVKM. V lost 8 bases and J lost 7, with 9 bases in between.

V is TRBV7-8 and J is TRBJ1-1; 7 positions agree with TRBD1. Trimming at V came to 8 bases and at J to 1 base, leaving 4 bases not matched to a gene. Per germline, CDR1 SGHVS and CDR2 FQNEAQ. This CDR3 spans 13 amino acids. DNA of the CDR3: TGTGCCAGCTCAGGGGGTAAGAACACTGAAGCTTTCTTT. It yields the protein CASSGGKNTEAFF.

The chain couples TRBV5-1 to TRBJ1-2; no definite D call. Per germline, CDR1 SGHRS and CDR2 YFSETQ. Trimming removed 1 base from V and 9 bases from J, with 16 bases in between. The CDR3 has 14 amino acids. This CDR3 is CASSLREGSRRYTF. In DNA, the CDR3 is TGCGCCAGCAGCTTGCGGGAAGGGAGTAGGCGCTACACCTTC.

The chain links TRBV10-3 to TRBJ1-1; maybe TRBD1 (5 bases). V was pared by 3 bases and J by 6 bases, with 14 bases between. The CDR3 is 14 amino acids. Germline V gene lookup returns CDR1 ENHRY and CDR2 SYGVKD. In DNA, the CDR3 is TGTGCCATCAGTGATTCGGGGGGAACGGCTGAAGCTTTCTTT. It is translated as CAISDSGGTAEAFF.

V and J are TRBV4-1 and TRBJ1-2; TRBD1 is a possible D gene (6 bases). V was cut by 1 base and J by 1 base, with 22 bases left in between. Germline V gene data show CDR1 as MGHRA and CDR2 as YSYEKL. The CDR3 has 19 residues. The CDR3 DNA sequence: TGCGCCAGCAGCCAAGCGATGTGGCTGTGGAAGGACAGTAACTATGGCTACACCTTC. It translates to CASSQAMWLWKDSNYGYTF.

In regard to this clone: One base away lies a much larger clone, so this may be a sequencing read error. The same CDR3 can be traced to other DNA sequences in this sample. The rearrangement uses TRBV5-1 and TRBJ2-7; possibly TRBD2 for D (6 bases). This CDR3 comprises 18 residues. Per the germline V gene, CDR1 is SGHRS and CDR2 is YFSETQ. Trimming stripped 0 bases from V and 0 bases from J, with 19 bases between. The CDR3, as DNA: TGCGCCAGCAGCTTGGTTCCAGCGGGTTACGAACACTCCTACGAGCAGTACTTC. Amino acid sequence: CASSLVPAGYEHSYEQYF.